Listed below are T cell receptor beta chains from one sample, sequenced in a study of regulatory T cells in long-lasting Graves disease. MiXCR, applied by TCRdb to the multiplex PCR reads, yields one record per CDR3 protein. The sample has over 450,000 distinct CDR3 sequences, more than 10% seen once. This sample also belongs to another study, concerning T cells in Graves' hyperthyroidism and ophthalmopathy.

The sequencing here drew on peripheral blood mononuclear cells (PBMCs), taken at new diagnosis, from a patient treated with antithyroid drugs. These TCRs come from a woman aged 25 to 45 with Graves disease. Each CDR3 is given without its conserved first and last residue. Only part of the rows carry a size: once, few, many, or a class if the clone is expanded.

V gene: TRBV11-2; CDR3 length: 11; clone size: many; J gene: TRBJ2-5; CDR3 protein: ASTHSGGETQY
V gene: TRBV27; CDR3 length: 12; clone size: many; J gene: TRBJ2-1; CDR3 protein: ASRTGVFYNEQF
V gene: TRBV18; CDR3 length: 13; clone size: NA; J gene: TRBJ1-2; CDR3 protein: ASSQSVGGAPGYT
V gene: TRBV7-9; CDR3 length: 9; clone size: few; J gene: TRBJ2-3; CDR3 protein: ASSPSDSQY
V gene: TRBV7-9; CDR3 length: 14; clone size: few; J gene: TRBJ2-1; CDR3 protein: ATSTTDIQPGNEQF
V gene: TRBV28; CDR3 length: 12; clone size: many; J gene: TRBJ1-5; CDR3 protein: ASSSSAGNQPQH
V gene: TRBV28; CDR3 length: 12; clone size: many; J gene: TRBJ2-7; CDR3 protein: ASSFILAAYEQY
V gene: TRBV28; CDR3 length: 13; clone size: many; J gene: TRBJ2-1; CDR3 protein: ASSFSPSVPNEQF
V gene: TRBV29-1; CDR3 length: 11; clone size: many; J gene: TRBJ1-1; CDR3 protein: SVEEGGSTEAF
V gene: TRBV6-1; CDR3 length: 12; clone size: many; J gene: TRBJ1-4; CDR3 protein: ASSPGGLNEKLF
V gene: TRBV3-1; CDR3 length: 14; clone size: many; J gene: TRBJ2-1; CDR3 protein: ASSLLLAVTYNEQF
V gene: TRBV28; CDR3 length: 10; clone size: NA; J gene: TRBJ1-2; CDR3 protein: ASEGGDYGYT
V gene: TRBV15; CDR3 length: 13; clone size: NA; J gene: TRBJ2-5; CDR3 protein: ATSRDRYPGETQY
V gene: TRBV5-1; CDR3 length: 11; clone size: many; J gene: TRBJ2-2; CDR3 protein: ASSLATAGELF
V gene: TRBV7-3; CDR3 length: 14; clone size: many; J gene: TRBJ2-1; CDR3 protein: ASSFVGRAGLNEQF
V gene: TRBV28; CDR3 length: 11; clone size: many; J gene: TRBJ2-7; CDR3 protein: ASSLTSGGEQY
V gene: TRBV28; CDR3 length: 13; clone size: many; J gene: TRBJ2-1; CDR3 protein: ATKSSGSSYNEQF